This TCR beta chain was identified during a study of tumor-infiltrating lymphocytes in primary liver carcinoma. Broader study findings: Compared with blood, tumor repertoires held significantly more in their top 250 clones.

Unsorted bulk tissue, roughly 20-32 mg of it, served as the source for co-extraction of RNA and DNA. The patients, who had chronic HBV infection, were treatment-naive (untreated). TCR beta cDNA came from around 500 ng total RNA, primed with a constant-region primer. Libraries covering TCR beta were generated through three nested multiplex PCR rounds (using a slightly modified ARM-PCR). The first two PCR rounds, nine to ten cycles each, used TRBV1-TRBV30 forward primers and a C-beta reverse primer. TCRdb used MiXCR to reprocess the multiplex PCR reads, holding one entry per CDR3 protein. The table records roughly 49,000 distinct CDR3 sequences, over 65% of them present only once. Regarding this clonotype: Its antigen is undetermined.

V lost 6 bases to trimming and J lost 3 bases; unmatched junction nucleotides: 10. The germline V gene encodes CDR1 SGHTA and CDR2 FQGTGA. The CDR3 has 16 residues. The sequencing input was liver tumor tissue from sampling region 5. The subset: tumor region T5, tumor centre. The source of this sequence is a middle-aged man with primary liver carcinoma and hepatitis B virus infection. J is TRBJ2-3 and V is TRBV7-3; 9 nucleotides line up with TRBD2. CDR3 nucleotide sequence: TGTGCCAGCAGTTCCGGGACTAGCAGGAATACAGATACGCAGTATTTT. Its translation: CASSSGTSRNTDTQYF. Based on the CDR3 plus reference TRBV7-3 and TRBJ2-3, the full variable domain is GAGVSQTPSNKVTEKGKYVELRCDPISGHTALYWYRQSLGQGPEFLIYFQGTGAADDSGLPNDRFFAVRPEGSVSTLKIQRTERGDSAVYLCASSSGTSRNTDTQYFGPGTRLTVL.